The subject of this entry is one T cell receptor beta chain. Assay used: immunoSEQ multiplex PCR; TCRdb lists only in-frame clones, some missing. The sample has about 49,000 clones, roughly 89% seen once; the top ten hold approximately 4.9%. These data are taken from a study of T cell changes during pregnancy in multiple sclerosis. Germline CDR1 reads SGHVS; CDR2 reads FQNEAQ. This CDR3 is built from 14 residues. The germline V and J ends were trimmed by 5 bases and 1 base, with 10 bases remaining between them. This rearrangement joins TRBV7-8 to TRBJ2-3; tentatively, D is TRBD2 (6 bases). The TCR originated in a female donor in good health, enrolled as a control in a pregnancy study. Sequenced here: peripheral blood, sampled after pregnancy. The CDR3 nucleotides read TGTGCCAGCAGCCGCGGGGCTCGCACAGATACGCAGTATTTT. Its protein is CASSRGARTDTQYF.